A single sample is the source of the 7 T cell receptor beta chains below, sequenced in a study of beta chain features in type 1 diabetes. Expressed TCRB transcripts got sequenced, as all isolated RNA was reverse transcribed. The assay was immunoSEQ multiplex PCR, and TCRdb's table has in-frame clones only and misses some. The sample holds about 320,000 clones; around 13% are singletons and the top ten take 5.5% to 7.5%. Specimen: central memory CD4+ T cells from blood. The receptors stem from a man aged 30 to 45 in good health.

This clone was counted only a few times. This rearrangement joins TRBV9 to TRBJ2-2, with TRBD2 matching over 10 bases. The CDR3 extends over 16 amino acids. The germline V gene encodes CDR1 SGDLS and CDR2 YYNGEE. V lost 4 bases, J lost 7 bases, and 10 bases stayed unmatched. The CDR3 spells CASSLQAGGSSGELFF. In DNA form, the CDR3 reads TGTGCCAGCAGCCTTCAAGCGGGAGGGTCTAGCGGGGAGCTGTTTTTT.

In this sample, this clone turned up a few times. The V and J genes are TRBV11-2 and TRBJ2-1; D unresolved. CDR3 length: 14 amino acids. The V gene lost 0 bases and the J gene lost 5 bases, with 8 bases spanning the gap. Germline CDR1 and CDR2: SGHAT and FQNNGV. Written as DNA, the CDR3 is TGTGCCAGCAGCTTAGATCGGCTGGACAATGAGCAGTTCTTC. This codes for CASSLDRLDNEQFF. The complete variable domain, with remaining parts taken from reference TRBV11-2 and TRBJ2-1, reads EAGVAQSPRYKIIEKRQSVAFWCNPISGHATLYWYQQILGQGPKLLIQFQNNGVVDDSQLPKDRFSAERLKGVDSTLKIQPAKLEDSAVYLCASSLDRLDNEQFFGPGTRLTVL.

This rearrangement joins TRBV18 to TRBJ1-5; D is ambiguous. The germline gives CDR1 KGHSH, CDR2 LQKENI. Trimming removed 4 bases from V and 3 bases from J, with 7 bases in between. The CDR3 is 13 amino acids. The CDR3 bases are TGTGCCAGCTCACGGGAGGACAATCAGCCCCAGCATTTT. Its translation: CASSREDNQPQHF.

The DNA for the CDR3 is TGTGCCAGCATCATTGGCAGCAAAGCTTTCTTT. Amino acids: CASIIGSKAFF. The gene calls are TRBV6-1 and TRBJ1-1; D is unclear. Germline CDR1 and CDR2: MNHNS and SASEGT. The CDR3 is 11 amino acids. V gave up 7 bases and J gave up 9 bases, with 12 bases separating them.

This clone was picked up a small number of times. The sample holds other DNA sequences that translate to the same CDR3. The rearrangement uses TRBV19 and TRBJ2-1; D not resolved. Trimming removed 0 bases at V and 0 bases at J, with 6 bases between. CDR1 and CDR2 (germline): LNHDA, SQIVND (reference sequence). There are 15 residues in the CDR3. The DNA of the CDR3 is TGTGCCAGTAGTATAGATCGGAGCTCCTACAATGAGCAGTTCTTC. This codes for CASSIDRSSYNEQFF.

In this sample, this clone turned up a few times. For the CDR3, the DNA is TGTGCCAGCAGCCCCGGTCGGCAGGGGGGCGAGACCCAGTACTTC. This sequence encodes CASSPGRQGGETQYF. This chain uses TRBV7-3 with TRBJ2-5; a possible D gene is TRBD1 (7 bases). CDR3 length: 15 amino acids. V gave up 5 bases and J gave up 5 bases, with 18 bases separating them. CDR1 and CDR2 from the germline V gene are SGHTA and FQGTGA. The variable domain in full, with the rest retrieved from reference TRBV7-3 and TRBJ2-5, is GAGVSQTPSNKVTEKGKYVELRCDPISGHTALYWYRQSLGQGPEFLIYFQGTGAADDSGLPNDRFFAVRPEGSVSTLKIQRTERGDSAVYLCASSPGRQGGETQYFGPGTRLLVL.

The table lists this clone with a few counts. The J gene is TRBJ2-7, the V gene TRBV27; TRBD2 is a possible D gene (5 bases). The ends were cut back, 8 bases at V and 0 bases at J, with 14 bases in the middle. Germline V lookup: CDR1 MNHEY, CDR2 SMNVEV (reference sequence). The CDR3 extends over 14 amino acids. CDR3 coding DNA: TGTGCCAGCCGCCGGGAACTAAGCTCCTACGAGCAGTACTTC. This sequence encodes CASRRELSSYEQYF.